This entry is about one T cell receptor beta chain. After removal of 3 bases from V and 3 bases from J, the junction contained 3 bases not matched to a gene. CDR1 MNHEY and CDR2 SMNVEV come from the germline V gene (reference sequence). This CDR3 has 15 amino acids. This specimen belongs to a study of blood T cell repertoires in COVID-19. At the level of the study: Samples representing acute and convalescent COVID-19 were sourced from the United States, Italy and Spain.

In the source study's methods: The authors estimated nucleated cell counts from reference gene primer amplification. Measured with immunoSEQ multiplex PCR; TCRdb has only the in-frame clones, and not every one. From that table come the V and J calls and clone size; the DNA was used to work out D and trimming. The repertoire holds about 200,000 clones, with roughly 91% as singletons. Sequencing was done on a sample of PBMCs or T cells enriched from blood (not recorded which). This sequence was found in a woman in her thirties with acute COVID-19. The chain joins TRBV27 to TRBJ1-2; 11 bases match TRBD1. The CDR3 here is CASSFGTGGDYGYTF. CDR3 sequence (DNA): TGTGCCAGCAGTTTCGGGACAGGGGGGGACTATGGCTACACCTTC.